A single sample gave rise to the 5 T cell receptor beta chains below, sequenced in a study of cytomegalovirus exposure and HLA in healthy donors. Assay: immunoSEQ multiplex PCR; the TCRdb copy retains only in-frame clones and omits some. The data hold tens of thousands of clones, with 85% to 95% observed a single time. The sequencing sample was made of PBMCs. The receptor set was obtained from a woman aged 18-29 years in good health and CMV-seronegative.

The chain recombines TRBV2 with TRBJ2-1, with 8 bases lining up with TRBD1. The V and J ends lost 11 bases and 6 bases, in that order; junction bases with no gene match: 6. In germline, CDR1 is SNHLY, CDR2 FYNNEI. The CDR3 has 12 residues. The CDR3 sequence is CAGQGGANEQFF. The CDR3 nucleotides read TGTGCCGGACAGGGTGGGGCCAATGAGCAGTTCTTC. Full variable domain (outside the CDR3, taken from reference TRBV2 and TRBJ2-1): EPEVTQTPSHQVTQMGQEVILRCVPISNHLYFYWYRQILGQKVEFLVSFYNNEISEKSEIFDDQFSVERPDGSNFTLKIRSTKLEDSAMYFCAGQGGANEQFFGPGTRLTVL.

This chain links TRBV27 with TRBJ2-1; 14 bases agree with TRBD2. The length of the CDR3 is 15 residues. V lost 2 bases to trimming and J lost 10 bases; unmatched junction nucleotides: 4. CDR1 MNHEY and CDR2 SMNVEV come from the germline V gene (reference sequence). The CDR3: CASSLRRTSGGEQFF. CDR3 nucleotides: TGTGCCAGCAGTTTAAGGAGGACTAGCGGGGGGGAGCAGTTCTTC.

The gene calls are TRBV9 and TRBJ2-3; 14 bases agree with TRBD2. Germline trimming cut 3 bases from V and 4 bases from J; bases unmatched to any gene: 7. Germline V gives CDR1 SGDLS, CDR2 YYNGEE. The CDR3 extends over 17 amino acids. CDR3: CASSGTPGLAGADTQYF. CDR3 in DNA: TGTGCCAGCAGCGGGACCCCGGGACTAGCGGGAGCAGATACGCAGTATTTT.

The chain carries TRBV5-4 and TRBJ1-2; 7 nucleotides line up with TRBD1. V was clipped by 0 bases and J by 11 bases; unmatched bases: 7. In germline, CDR1 is SGHNT, CDR2 YYREEE (reference sequence). This CDR3 contains 13 residues. In DNA, the CDR3 is TGTGCCAGCAGCTTGGTCGCGACAGGGCTTTACACCTTC. Its protein is CASSLVATGLYTF.

The rearrangement uses TRBV10-3 and TRBJ1-1; D might be TRBD1 (6 bases). The CDR3 spans 13 residues. Germline loops: CDR1 ENHRY, CDR2 SYGVKD. The V end was cut by 7 bases, the J end by 4 bases, with 13 bases between. This CDR3 reads CAINYRETTEAFF. The CDR3 nucleotides are TGTGCCATCAACTACAGGGAAACCACTGAAGCTTTCTTT.